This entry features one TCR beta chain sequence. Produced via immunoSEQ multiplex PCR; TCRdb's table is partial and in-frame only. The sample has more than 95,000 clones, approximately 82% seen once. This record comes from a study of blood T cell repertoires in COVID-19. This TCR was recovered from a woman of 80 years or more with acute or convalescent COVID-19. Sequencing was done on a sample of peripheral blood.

As DNA, the CDR3 is TGTGCCAGCAGCGTAGACGGCCGGCCGGGCGAGCAGTACTTC. Protein: CASSVDGRPGEQYF. The chain recombines TRBV9 with TRBJ2-7; D not certain. Germline CDR1 reads SGDLS; CDR2 reads YYNGEE. V was cut by 0 bases and J by 6 bases, with 13 bases left in between. The CDR3 is 14 residues long.